Presented here are 26 T cell receptor beta chains from one specimen sequenced in a study of T cells in Graves' hyperthyroidism and ophthalmopathy (dated by TCRdb to the late 2010s). Libraries were constructed by multiplex PCR. Sequencing instrument: Illumina HiSeq 2000. The TCR beta CDR3 regions were amplified from RNA transcripts. The TCR CDR3 was subjected to a first round of RT-PCR using the HTBI primer set and the Qiagen OneStep RT-PCR kit. The public reads were reprocessed in TCRdb via fastp at Q25 and MiXCR, keeping in-frame beta chains. Under each unique CDR3 protein, matching rows form one entry showing the most common genes and DNA. In this sample the table shows approximately 370,000 distinct CDR3 sequences, roughly 15% of which occur a single time. The leading ten clones occupy around a third of the sample. The source material was blood. These receptor sequences come from a woman aged 25 to 39 with Graves' hyperthyroidism that later progressed to Graves' ophthalmopathy.

In its sample, this clonotype was seen many times. The CDR3: CASRDRGQYEQYF. In DNA, the CDR3 is TGCGCCAGCAGGGACAGGGGACAATACGAGCAGTACTTC. V usage is TRBV10-2 and J usage is TRBJ2-7; the match to TRBD1 covers 9 bases. V lost 6 bases and J lost 4; bases outside the gene matches: 4. The CDR3 runs to 13 residues. The germline gives CDR1 WSHSY, CDR2 SAAADI.

Comment on this clonotype: One end of the junction varies from germline; a read error may be responsible. The chain links TRBV12-3 or TRBV12-4 to TRBJ2-1, with 7 bases fitting TRBD2. The CDR3 consists of 14 residues. This CDR3 is CASGLLTSSIEQFF. In DNA, the CDR3 is TGTGCCAGCGGTTTGTTGACTAGCAGTATTGAGCAGTTCTTC.

Ten or more counts support this clonotype. The genes are TRBV10-3 and TRBJ1-4; D is unclear. The V gene's germline CDR1 is ENHRY and CDR2 SYGVKD. The CDR3 spans 13 residues. V lost 8 bases to trimming and J lost 0 bases, with 7 bases between them. CDR3 nucleotide sequence: TGTGCCATCCAGGAGTCAACTAATGAAAAACTGTTTTTT. Translated: CAIQESTNEKLFF.

This clonotype was detected ten times or more. This rearrangement joins TRBV19 to TRBJ2-2; D ambiguous. Germline V gene data show CDR1 as LNHDA and CDR2 as SQIVND (reference sequence). CDR3 size: 18 residues. Trimming removed 4 bases at V and 2 bases at J, with 20 bases between. The CDR3: CASSKSSFGLRNTGELFF. CDR3 coding DNA: TGTGCCAGTAGTAAGAGCTCGTTTGGGCTCAGAAACACCGGGGAGCTGTTTTTT.

The rearrangement uses TRBV20-1 and TRBJ2-7; a possible D gene is TRBD1 (5 bases). The CDR3 runs 15 residues. Trimming cost V 1 base and J 2 bases, with 15 bases left between them. Per germline, CDR1 DFQATT and CDR2 SNEGSKA (reference sequence). CDR3 in amino acids: CSARGGRRTPYEQYF. Here the CDR3 DNA reads TGCAGTGCTAGAGGGGGCAGACGCACGCCCTACGAGCAGTACTTC.

The chain links TRBV7-9 to TRBJ2-5; 8 bases line up with TRBD2. Trimming at V came to 9 bases and at J to 5 bases, leaving 8 bases not matched to a gene. CDR3 length: 13 amino acids. Germline V gives CDR1 SEHNR, CDR2 FQNEAQ (reference sequence). In DNA, the CDR3 is TGTGCCAGTATAGCGGGGACTCAGGAGACCCAGTACTTC. It encodes CASIAGTQETQYF.

The sample holds many counts of this clonotype. The chain employs TRBV28 and TRBJ2-7; D assignment may be TRBD1 or TRBD2 (5 bases each). The CDR3 loop spans 17 amino acids. Germline values: CDR1 MDHEN, CDR2 SYDVKM. V was shortened by 3 bases and J by 5 bases, with 23 bases between the two germline ends. CDR3 amino acids: CASSFSYGGRGSDEQYF. CDR3 DNA: TGTGCCAGCAGTTTTTCGTATGGGGGACGAGGGTCCGACGAGCAGTACTTC.

This clonotype occurred many times. This rearrangement joins TRBV6-1 to TRBJ1-2; the match to TRBD1 covers 7 bases. The CDR3 is 14 residues long. V gave up 5 bases and J gave up 5 bases; unmatched junction bases: 8. Looked up from germline, CDR1 is MNHNS and CDR2 is SASEGT. In DNA form, the CDR3 reads TGTGCCAGCAGTCATGAACAGGGGCCGTATGGCTACACCTTC. It codes for CASSHEQGPYGYTF.

In nucleotides, the CDR3 is TGTGCCAGCAGCTTGATAGGGTGGGTCTATGGCTACACCTTC. Translation gives CASSLIGWVYGYTF. The chain couples TRBV5-6 to TRBJ1-2; D call uncertain. Trimming shortened V by 1 base and J by 4 bases, and 11 bases separated the two germline ends. The CDR3 spans 14 residues. CDR1 and CDR2 (germline): SGHDT, YYEEEE. The complete variable domain, with remaining parts taken from reference TRBV5-6 and TRBJ1-2, reads DAGVTQSPTHLIKTRGQQVTLRCSPKSGHDTVSWYQQALGQGPQFIFQYYEEEERQRGNFPDRFSGHQFPNYSSELNVNALLLGDSALYLCASSLIGWVYGYTFGSGTRLTVV.

The rearrangement links TRBV29-1 to TRBJ2-4; D remains unclear. The V end lost 0 bases, the J end lost 7 bases, and 13 bases lay between the germline ends. Germline V CDR1 and CDR2: SQVTM, ANQGSEA. The CDR3 totals 14 residues. CDR3 residues: CSVEDRLHRNIQYF. The CDR3 coding sequence is TGCAGCGTTGAAGATCGACTTCATCGGAACATTCAGTACTTC.

This clonotype was detected only a few times. V gene TRBV5-1 combines with J gene TRBJ1-2, with TRBD1 matching over 8 bases. Germline V CDR1 and CDR2: SGHRS, YFSETQ. The CDR3 extends over 15 amino acids. V lost 3 bases and J lost 4; bases outside the gene matches: 8. CDR3 amino acids: CASSWAGGGPYGYTF. The CDR3 bases are TGCGCCAGCAGCTGGGCAGGGGGCGGACCCTATGGCTACACCTTC. Full variable domain (remainder filled in from reference TRBV5-1 and TRBJ1-2): KAGVTQTPRYLIKTRGQQVTLSCSPISGHRSVSWYQQTPGQGLQFLFEYFSETQRNKGNFPGRFSGRQFSNSRSEMNVSTLELGDSALYLCASSWAGGGPYGYTFGSGTRLTVV.

The chain combines TRBV10-2 with TRBJ1-1, with D tentatively TRBD1 (5 bases). The CDR3 spans 13 residues. Trimming shortened V by 8 bases and J by 5 bases, and 15 bases separated the two germline ends. The germline CDR1 and CDR2 sequences are WSHSY and SAAADI. CDR3: CASSSGLDTEAFF. The CDR3 DNA sequence: TGCGCCAGCTCCTCGGGGCTAGATACTGAAGCTTTCTTT.

This clonotype appeared many times. The chain uses TRBV28 and TRBJ2-1; 7 nucleotides align to TRBD1. CDR1 and CDR2 (germline): MDHEN, SYDVKM. J gave up 4 bases and V 4 bases, and 4 bases lay outside the gene matches. CDR3 length equals 14 residues. CDR3: CASSSGQSYNEQFF. The CDR3 DNA follows: TGTGCCAGCAGTTCGGGACAGAGTTACAATGAGCAGTTCTTC.

The chain joins TRBV5-6 to TRBJ1-2, with D perhaps matching TRBD1 (5 bases). V was trimmed by 4 bases and J by 10 bases, leaving 14 bases between them. The CDR3 extends over 12 amino acids. Germline CDR1 and CDR2: SGHDT and YYEEEE. The CDR3 spells CASSDRDFYYTF. Here the CDR3 DNA reads TGTGCCAGCAGCGACCGGGACTTTTACTACACCTTC.

The chain joins TRBV29-1 to TRBJ2-1; D not resolved. The CDR3 spans 11 residues. Germline assignment: CDR1 SQVTM and CDR2 ANQGSEA. The V and J ends lost 4 bases and 4 bases respectively, with 5 bases between them. The CDR3 sequence: CSVVLYNEQFF. CDR3 in DNA: TGCAGCGTTGTGCTGTACAATGAGCAGTTCTTC.

This clonotype has a count of ten or more. This chain connects TRBV20-1 to TRBJ1-5, with 8 bases that match TRBD1. With V trimmed by 6 bases and J by 5 bases, 3 bases remained unmatched. This CDR3 has 12 residues. Germline V lookup: CDR1 DFQATT, CDR2 SNEGSKA (reference sequence). In DNA form, the CDR3 reads TGCAGTGCCCTGGACAGGGATCAGCCCCAGCATTTT. It is translated as CSALDRDQPQHF.

The rearrangement links TRBV15 to TRBJ2-3, with 7 positions matching TRBD1. J was trimmed by 2 bases and V by 5 bases; bases with no gene match: 7. The germline V gene has CDR1 LNHNV and CDR2 YYDKDF (reference sequence). CDR3 length equals 15 residues. CDR3 DNA sequence: TGTGCCACCAGCCTTGGGGACAGCTTCACAGATACGCAGTATTTT. This gives the protein CATSLGDSFTDTQYF.

This clonotype was seen repeatedly, ten times or more. The junction shows a germline mismatch at one end, possibly a read error. The chain is built from TRBV11-2 and TRBJ1-4; D possibly corresponds to TRBD1 (6 bases). The CDR3 consists of 16 residues. In germline, CDR1 is SGHAT, CDR2 FQNNGV. The CDR3 DNA is TGTGTCAGCAGCGCCTCGGGGGGCAGGTCGGATGAAAAACTGTTTTTT. This translates into CVSSASGGRSDEKLFF.

The chain uses TRBV5-5 and TRBJ2-1; perhaps TRBD2 as D (5 bases). Trimming stripped 0 bases from V and 8 bases from J, with 12 bases between. This CDR3 comprises 14 residues. CDR1 is SGHKS and CDR2 is YYEKEE in the germline V gene (reference sequence). The CDR3 nucleotides read TGTGCCAGCAGCTTGGATTCGGGGATCGATGAGCAGTTCTTC. Amino acid sequence: CASSLDSGIDEQFF.

This clonotype has a count of ten or more. CDR3 in amino acids: CASSLDRVGYNEQFF. CDR3 nucleotide sequence: TGTGCCAGCAGCTTAGACAGGGTAGGCTACAATGAGCAGTTCTTC. V gene TRBV11-2 combines with J gene TRBJ2-1, with D possibly being TRBD1 (5 bases). The CDR3 is 15 residues long. Germline V gene sequence: CDR1 SGHAT, CDR2 FQNNGV. Trimming left V 0 bases short and J 3 bases short, with 9 bases between.

With regard to this clonotype: Germline and junction disagree at one end, which may indicate a read error. The chain is built from TRBV7-9 and TRBJ2-1; perhaps TRBD2 as D (7 bases). Germline V gene data show CDR1 as SEHNR and CDR2 as FQNEAQ (reference sequence). The CDR3 is 21 residues long. CDR3 in DNA: TGTGCCAGCAGCGTCCTAGGGGGTTTGAGTAGCGGGTCTCTCTCCTACAGTGAGCAGTTCTTC. Protein: CASSVLGGLSSGSLSYSEQFF.

Ten or more counts support this clonotype. The chain combines TRBV3-1 with TRBJ2-7; D not certain. Germline V gene sequence: CDR1 LGHDT, CDR2 YNNKEL (reference sequence). This CDR3 spans 13 amino acids. V was pared by 2 bases and J by 3 bases, with 8 bases between. In DNA, the CDR3 is TGTGCCAGCAGCCAACGATCCCTCTACGAGCAGTACTTC. Amino acid sequence: CASSQRSLYEQYF.

This clonotype has ten or more counts. The chain is built from TRBV7-9 and TRBJ1-1; no firm D call. The CDR3 length is 17 residues. With 3 bases removed from V and 0 bases from J, the gap between germline ends came to 17 bases. The germline V gene encodes CDR1 SEHNR and CDR2 FQNEAQ (reference sequence). CDR3 coding DNA: TGTGCCAGCAGCTTGCCGGCCCCAGTTGTCATGAACACTGAAGCTTTCTTT. Translating gives CASSLPAPVVMNTEAFF.

This clonotype has ten or more counts. This chain links TRBV3-1 with TRBJ1-1, with no clear D. CDR1 and CDR2 (germline): LGHDT, YNNKEL (reference sequence). Trimming stripped 2 bases from V and 7 bases from J, with 11 bases between. The length of the CDR3 is 13 residues. The DNA for the CDR3 is TGTGCCAGCAGCCAAATGTTTGGCCGTGAAGCTTTCTTT. Encoded protein: CASSQMFGREAFF.

The chain is built from TRBV2 and TRBJ1-1, with 8 nucleotides matching TRBD1. J was trimmed by 1 base and V by 8 bases; bases with no gene match: 9. The CDR3 is 15 residues long. Germline V gene sequence: CDR1 SNHLY, CDR2 FYNNEI. The CDR3 here is CASGAGGPSNTEAFF. Written as DNA, the CDR3 is TGTGCCAGCGGGGCAGGGGGCCCGTCGAACACTGAAGCTTTCTTT.

This clonotype occurred many times. The chain carries TRBV20-1 and TRBJ1-5; D remains ambiguous. The V gene lost 3 bases and the J gene lost 4 bases, with 10 bases spanning the gap. CDR1 and CDR2 from the germline V gene are DFQATT and SNEGSKA (reference sequence). The CDR3 is made up of 13 amino acids. CDR3 DNA: TGCAGTGCTAGGAAAGACGGAAATCAGCCCCAGCATTTT. Translation: CSARKDGNQPQHF.